This TCR beta chain was observed in a study of blood T cell repertoires in COVID-19. Individuals drawn from some 25 US areas were roughly 18 to 100 years old. This CDR3 has 14 amino acids. Generated by immunoSEQ multiplex PCR, the TCRdb table keeps only in-frame clones and is missing some. The repertoire holds about 310,000 clones, with over 85% as singletons. The chain is built from TRBV21-1 and TRBJ2-7; the table's D call of TRBD2 was not tested on the DNA. TRBV21-1 is deemed a pseudogene. Sequencing was carried out using PBMCs or T cells enriched from blood (not recorded which). The TCR sequence derives from a woman in her 30s who had recovered from COVID-19. The CDR3 DNA reads as TGTGCCAGCAGGTTATGGGGAGGGAGGGTCGAGCAGTACTTC. As protein: CASRLWGGRVEQYF.